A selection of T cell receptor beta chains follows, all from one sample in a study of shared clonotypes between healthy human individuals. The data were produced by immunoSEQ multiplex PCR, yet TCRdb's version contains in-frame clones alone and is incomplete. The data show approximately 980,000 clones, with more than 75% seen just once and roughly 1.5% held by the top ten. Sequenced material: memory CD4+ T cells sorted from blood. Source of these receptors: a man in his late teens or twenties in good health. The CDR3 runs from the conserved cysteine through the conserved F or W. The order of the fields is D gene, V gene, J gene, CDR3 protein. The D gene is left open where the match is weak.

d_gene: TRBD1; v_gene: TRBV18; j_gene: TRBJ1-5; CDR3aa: CASSTTGSWQPQHF
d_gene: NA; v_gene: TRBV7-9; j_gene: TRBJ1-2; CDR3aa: CAGTPDTNYGYTF
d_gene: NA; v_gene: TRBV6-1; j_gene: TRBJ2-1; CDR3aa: CASSEQTTSNEQFF
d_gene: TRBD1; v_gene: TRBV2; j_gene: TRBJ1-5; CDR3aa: CASSRPGQALNQPQHF
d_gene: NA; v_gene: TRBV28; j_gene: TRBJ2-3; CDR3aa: CASSLVRAADTQYF
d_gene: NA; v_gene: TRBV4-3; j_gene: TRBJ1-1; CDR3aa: CASSQDITDMNTEAFF
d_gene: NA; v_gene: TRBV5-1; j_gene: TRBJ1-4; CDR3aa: CASSQATMNEKLFF
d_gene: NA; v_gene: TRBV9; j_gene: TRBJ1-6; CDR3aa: CASSRGGAESPLHF
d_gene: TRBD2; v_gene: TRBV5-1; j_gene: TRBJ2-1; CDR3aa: CASSLPTSGMNEQFF
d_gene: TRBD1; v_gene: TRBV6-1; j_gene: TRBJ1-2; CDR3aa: CASSDQTGQHYGYTF
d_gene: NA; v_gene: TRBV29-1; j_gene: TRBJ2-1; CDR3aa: CSVGVAWINGNEQFF
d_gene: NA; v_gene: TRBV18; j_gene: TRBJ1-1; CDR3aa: CASSPQEAEAFF
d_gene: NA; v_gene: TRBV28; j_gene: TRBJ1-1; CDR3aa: CASSLQVRAGTEAFF
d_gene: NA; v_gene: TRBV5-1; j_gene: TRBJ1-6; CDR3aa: CASRGVNNSPLHF
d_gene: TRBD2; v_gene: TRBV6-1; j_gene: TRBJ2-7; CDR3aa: CASTPEPSGPYEQYF
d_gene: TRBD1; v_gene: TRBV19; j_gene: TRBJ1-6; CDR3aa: CASRTGQSNSPLHF
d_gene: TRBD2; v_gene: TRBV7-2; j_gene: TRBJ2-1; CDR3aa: CASSVTSGRPGNEQFF
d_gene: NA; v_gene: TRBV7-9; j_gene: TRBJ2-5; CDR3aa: CASSLVEGRETQYF
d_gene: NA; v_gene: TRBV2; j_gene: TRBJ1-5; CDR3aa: CASSRNPSGNQPQHF
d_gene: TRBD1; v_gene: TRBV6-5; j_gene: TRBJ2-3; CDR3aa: CASSRQGQVDTQYF
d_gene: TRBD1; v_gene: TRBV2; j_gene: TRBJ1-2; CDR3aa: CASSRGQGANYGYTF
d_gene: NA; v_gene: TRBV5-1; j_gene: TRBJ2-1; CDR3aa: CASSLDGQPYNEQFF
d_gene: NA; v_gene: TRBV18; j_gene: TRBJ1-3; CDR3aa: CASSVKRDLRGNTIYF